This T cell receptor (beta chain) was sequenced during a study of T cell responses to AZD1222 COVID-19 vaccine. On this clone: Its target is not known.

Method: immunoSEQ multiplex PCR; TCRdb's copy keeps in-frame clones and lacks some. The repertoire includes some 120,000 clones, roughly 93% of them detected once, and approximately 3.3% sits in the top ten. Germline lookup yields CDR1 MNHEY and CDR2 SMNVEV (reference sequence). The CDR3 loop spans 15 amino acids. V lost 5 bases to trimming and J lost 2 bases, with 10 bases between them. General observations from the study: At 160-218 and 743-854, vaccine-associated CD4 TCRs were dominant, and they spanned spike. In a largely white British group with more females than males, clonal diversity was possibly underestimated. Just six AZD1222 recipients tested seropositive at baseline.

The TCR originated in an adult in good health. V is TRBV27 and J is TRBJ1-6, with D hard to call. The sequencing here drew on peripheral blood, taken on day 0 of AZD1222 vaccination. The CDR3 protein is CASSRESPYNSPLHF. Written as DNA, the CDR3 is TGTGCCAGCAGTCGGGAGAGTCCCTATAATTCACCCCTCCACTTT.